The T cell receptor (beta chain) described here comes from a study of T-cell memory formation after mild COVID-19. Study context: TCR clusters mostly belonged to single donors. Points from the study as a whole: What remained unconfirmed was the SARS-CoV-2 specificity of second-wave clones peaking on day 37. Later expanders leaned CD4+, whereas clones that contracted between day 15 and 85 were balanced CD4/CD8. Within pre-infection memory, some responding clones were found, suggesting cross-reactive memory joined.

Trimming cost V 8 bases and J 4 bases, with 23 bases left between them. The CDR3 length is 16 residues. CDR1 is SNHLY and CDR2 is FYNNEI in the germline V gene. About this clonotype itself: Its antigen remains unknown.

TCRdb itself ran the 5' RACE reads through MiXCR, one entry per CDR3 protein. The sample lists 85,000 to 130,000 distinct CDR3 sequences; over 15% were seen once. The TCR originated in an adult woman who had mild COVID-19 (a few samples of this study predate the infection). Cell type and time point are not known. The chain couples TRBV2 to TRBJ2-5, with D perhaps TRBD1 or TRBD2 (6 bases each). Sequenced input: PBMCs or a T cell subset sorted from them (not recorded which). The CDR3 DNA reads TGTGCCAGCTCACCGGGGGCCCCTGGGGGCCGAGAGACCCAGTACTTC. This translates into CASSPGAPGGRETQYF. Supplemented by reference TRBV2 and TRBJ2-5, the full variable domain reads EPEVTQTPSHQVTQMGQEVILRCVPISNHLYFYWYRQILGQKVEFLVSFYNNEISEKSEIFDDQFSVERPDGSNFTLKIRSTKLEDSAMYFCASSPGAPGGRETQYFGPGTRLLVL.